The 9 T cell receptor beta chains below all came from one sample that was sequenced in a study of identical twins. TCRdb recomputed calls from the 5' RACE reads with MiXCR, one row per CDR3 protein. The sample lists 600,000 to 850,000 distinct CDR3 sequences; 15% to 20% were seen once. This sample also appeared in a second study, on T cells expressing NK-cell markers.

Input material: PBMCs. The receptors originated from a woman aged 18 to 35 in good health.

This clonotype was seen at least ten times. The chain is built from TRBV20-1 and TRBJ1-5, with 9 bases identical to TRBD1. Germline CDR1 is DFQATT and CDR2 is SNEGSKA (reference sequence). V lost 1 base to trimming and J lost 7 bases; unmatched junction nucleotides: 8. This CDR3 contains 15 residues. The CDR3 DNA sequence: TGCAGTGCTAGAGGAGGACAGGGGCAATGGCAGCCCCAGCATTTT. It is translated as CSARGGQGQWQPQHF.

This sequence joins TRBV29-1 and TRBJ2-7; 8 bases map to TRBD1. CDR3 length equals 11 residues. Trimming at V came to 7 bases and at J to 6 bases, leaving 5 bases not matched to a gene. Germline CDR1 is SQVTM and CDR2 is ANQGSEA. The DNA for the CDR3 is TGCAGCGCTAGAGGACAGGGCGAGCAGTACTTC. Translating it yields CSARGQGEQYF.

The rearrangement links TRBV18 to TRBJ2-7; a weak D match, TRBD2 (7 bases). The CDR3 consists of 15 residues. Germline V lookup: CDR1 KGHSH, CDR2 LQKENI. V was clipped by 0 bases and J by 4 bases, with 13 bases between them. The CDR3 nucleotides read TGTGCCAGCTCACCACCGGCGGGAGACAGGTACGAGCAGTACTTC. Translation: CASSPPAGDRYEQYF.

This clonotype showed up just a few times. The rearrangement links TRBV12-3 or TRBV12-4 to TRBJ2-1; TRBD2 is a possible D gene (6 bases). The CDR3 consists of 16 residues. V dropped 6 bases and J dropped 0 bases, with 15 bases sitting between them. The CDR3 loop is CASRAMGLSSYNEQFF. In nucleotides, the CDR3 is TGTGCCAGCAGGGCGATGGGACTGAGCTCCTACAATGAGCAGTTCTTC.

This clonotype has a handful of counts. The chain carries TRBV7-9 and TRBJ2-1; TRBD2 matches at 8 bases. This CDR3 is built from 16 residues. From germline, CDR1 is SEHNR and CDR2 FQNEAQ (reference sequence). V lost 2 bases, J lost 6 bases, and 9 bases stayed unmatched. CDR3 protein: CASSLTTGGPSNEQFF. CDR3 in DNA: TGTGCCAGCAGCTTAACCACGGGAGGGCCGTCCAATGAGCAGTTCTTC.

This clonotype was counted a few times. This chain uses TRBV12-3 or TRBV12-4 with TRBJ2-7; TRBD2 matches at 9 bases. The CDR3 has 16 amino acids. V gave up 5 bases and J gave up 4 bases; unmatched junction bases: 12. CDR3 bases: TGTGCCAGCAGTCATCGGGTAGCGGGAGATACATACGAGCAGTACTTC. Encoded protein: CASSHRVAGDTYEQYF.

This sequence joins TRBV4-1 and TRBJ2-2; the match to TRBD2 covers 10 bases. V lost 6 bases and J lost 6; bases outside the gene matches: 4. The CDR3 is made up of 14 amino acids. Germline V gives CDR1 MGHRA, CDR2 YSYEKL. The CDR3 region is CASRPGLAPGELFF. The CDR3 DNA sequence: TGCGCCAGCAGACCGGGACTAGCGCCCGGGGAGCTGTTTTTT.

This clonotype was detected a few times. This rearrangement joins TRBV7-9 to TRBJ2-1, with 12 bases matching TRBD2. The V segment lost 5 bases and the J segment 5 bases; nucleotides outside the gene matches: 4. Germline assignment: CDR1 SEHNR and CDR2 FQNEAQ (reference sequence). The CDR3 sequence is 15 residues long. The CDR3 region is CASSSTSGRNNEQFF. The CDR3 DNA reads TGTGCCAGCAGCAGTACTAGCGGGAGGAACAATGAGCAGTTCTTC.

The chain uses TRBV10-3 and TRBJ2-5, with D perhaps assigned TRBD1 or TRBD2 (7 bases each). From germline, CDR1 is ENHRY and CDR2 SYGVKD. The CDR3 consists of 16 residues. The V gene lost 0 bases and the J gene lost 1 base, with 12 bases spanning the gap. CDR3 nucleotides: TGTGCCATCAGTGAGTCGGGAGGGGGCCTCCAAGAGACCCAGTACTTC. It specifies CAISESGGGLQETQYF.